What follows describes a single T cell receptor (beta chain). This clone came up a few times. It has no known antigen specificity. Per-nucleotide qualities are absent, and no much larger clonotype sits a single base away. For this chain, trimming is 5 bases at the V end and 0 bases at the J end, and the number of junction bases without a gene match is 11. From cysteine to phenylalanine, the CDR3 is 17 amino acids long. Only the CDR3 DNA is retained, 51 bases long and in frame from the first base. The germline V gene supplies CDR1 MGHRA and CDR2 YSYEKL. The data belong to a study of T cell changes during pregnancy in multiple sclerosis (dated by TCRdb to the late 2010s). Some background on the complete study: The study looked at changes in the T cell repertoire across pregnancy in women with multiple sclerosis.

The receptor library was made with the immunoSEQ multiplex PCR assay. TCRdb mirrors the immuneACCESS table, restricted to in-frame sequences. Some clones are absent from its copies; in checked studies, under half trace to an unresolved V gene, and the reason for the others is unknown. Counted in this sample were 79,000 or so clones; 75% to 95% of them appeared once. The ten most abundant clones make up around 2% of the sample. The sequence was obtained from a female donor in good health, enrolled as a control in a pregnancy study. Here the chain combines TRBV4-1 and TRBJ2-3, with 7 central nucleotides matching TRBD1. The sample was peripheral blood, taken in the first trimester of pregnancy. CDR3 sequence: CASSSRPGQTSTDTQYF. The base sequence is TGCGCCAGCAGCTCTCGACCGGGACAGACAAGCACAGATACGCAGTATTTT.